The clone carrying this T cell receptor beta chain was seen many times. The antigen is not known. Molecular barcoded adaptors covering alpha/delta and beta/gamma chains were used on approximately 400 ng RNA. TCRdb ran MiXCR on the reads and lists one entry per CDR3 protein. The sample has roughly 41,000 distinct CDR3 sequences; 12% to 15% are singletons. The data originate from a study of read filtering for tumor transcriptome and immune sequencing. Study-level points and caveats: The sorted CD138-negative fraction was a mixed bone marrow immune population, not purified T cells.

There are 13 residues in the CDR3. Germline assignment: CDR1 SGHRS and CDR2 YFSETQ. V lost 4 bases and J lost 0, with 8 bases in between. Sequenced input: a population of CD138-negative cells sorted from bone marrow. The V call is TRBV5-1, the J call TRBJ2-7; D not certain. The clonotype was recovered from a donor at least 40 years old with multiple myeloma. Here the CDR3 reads CASSAIDSYEQYF. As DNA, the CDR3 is TGCGCCAGCAGCGCAATAGACTCCTACGAGCAGTACTTC.